The rows below give T cell receptor beta chains drawn from one sample of a study of response to subunit inactivated influenza vaccine. TCRdb re-analysed the RT-PCR reads in MiXCR, keeping a single row per CDR3 protein. The sample gives over 400,000 distinct CDR3 sequences, approximately 12% of which show up once; over 10% is in the top ten. Specimen: PBMCs from blood, collected roughly 45 days after vaccination. The receptor source for this set is a man aged 45-65 years who received an inactivated influenza vaccine. The CDR3 runs from the conserved cysteine through the conserved F or W. D genes are given only for firm matches. A clone size is listed for some rows: how often the clone was seen (once, few, many), or a class if it is expanded.

J gene: TRBJ2-7
D gene: TRBD1
CDR3 length: 14
V gene: TRBV27
clone size: -
CDR3 DNA: TGTGCCAGCACCCCCTCGGGACAGACGAACGAGCAGTACTTC
CDR3 protein: CASTPSGQTNEQYF

J gene: TRBJ1-5
D gene: TRBD1
CDR3 length: 14
V gene: TRBV27
clone size: -
CDR3 DNA: TGTGCCAGCAGTTCCAGGGGGCCCCATCAGCCCCAGCATTTT
CDR3 protein: CASSSRGPHQPQHF

J gene: TRBJ2-2
D gene: TRBD2
CDR3 length: 15
V gene: TRBV20-1
clone size: few
CDR3 DNA: TGCAGTGCCCCTTTTAGCGGGATAGGTATCGGGGAGCTGTTTTTT
CDR3 protein: CSAPFSGIGIGELFF

J gene: TRBJ2-5
D gene: -
CDR3 length: 12
V gene: TRBV29-1
clone size: few
CDR3 DNA: TGCAGCGTTGTCCCCAGCGGAGAGACCCAGTACTTC
CDR3 protein: CSVVPSGETQYF

J gene: TRBJ2-3
D gene: TRBD2
CDR3 length: 16
V gene: TRBV5-1
clone size: many
CDR3 DNA: TGCGCCAGCAGCTTAGTAGCGGGAGTTGGCACAGATACGCAGTATTTT
CDR3 protein: CASSLVAGVGTDTQYF

J gene: TRBJ2-5
D gene: -
CDR3 length: 14
V gene: TRBV20-1
clone size: -
CDR3 DNA: TGCAGTGCTCCTAAAGCCACTGGCGGGGAGACCCAGTACTTC
CDR3 protein: CSAPKATGGETQYF

J gene: TRBJ2-7
D gene: TRBD1
CDR3 length: 12
V gene: TRBV12-3/TRBV12-4
clone size: -
CDR3 DNA: TGTGCTTGCAGCCAACAGGGGGGACAGTACCACTTC
CDR3 protein: CACSQQGGQYHF

J gene: TRBJ2-7
D gene: TRBD1
CDR3 length: 17
V gene: TRBV4-2
clone size: few
CDR3 DNA: TGTGCCAGCAGCCAAGATCTAGATACAGGGGTTACCGGCGAGCAGTACTTC
CDR3 protein: CASSQDLDTGVTGEQYF

J gene: TRBJ1-2
D gene: -
CDR3 length: 13
V gene: TRBV20-1
clone size: many
CDR3 DNA: TGCAGTGCTAGAGACCGGGGGAACTATGGCTACACCTTC
CDR3 protein: CSARDRGNYGYTF

J gene: TRBJ1-1
D gene: -
CDR3 length: 12
V gene: TRBV29-1
clone size: few
CDR3 DNA: TGCAGCGGTGGGTGGTGGAGCACTGAAGCTTTCTTT
CDR3 protein: CSGGWWSTEAFF

J gene: TRBJ1-1
D gene: -
CDR3 length: 16
V gene: TRBV6-5
clone size: few
CDR3 DNA: TGTGCCAGCAGTTACTACAAGGGTACGGCGAACACTGAAGCTTTCTTT
CDR3 protein: CASSYYKGTANTEAFF

J gene: TRBJ2-5
D gene: -
CDR3 length: 16
V gene: TRBV6-2/TRBV6-3
clone size: -
CDR3 DNA: TGTGCCAGCAGTTCCCACCCGGGGGGCGATCTGACGACCCAGTACTTC
CDR3 protein: CASSSHPGGDLTTQYF

J gene: TRBJ2-5
D gene: -
CDR3 length: 13
V gene: TRBV20-1
clone size: few
CDR3 DNA: TGCAGTGCTAGTCGGCGGGCCACGGAGACCCAGTACTTC
CDR3 protein: CSASRRATETQYF

J gene: TRBJ2-7
D gene: TRBD1
CDR3 length: 15
V gene: TRBV5-1
clone size: few
CDR3 DNA: TGCGCCAGCAGCTTGGCCGACAGGGGCGGGTACGAGCAGTACTTC
CDR3 protein: CASSLADRGGYEQYF

J gene: TRBJ2-1
D gene: -
CDR3 length: 15
V gene: TRBV6-5
clone size: -
CDR3 DNA: TGTGCCAGCAGTTACTCGTCCCCTTCCTACAATGAGCAGTTCTTC
CDR3 protein: CASSYSSPSYNEQFF

J gene: TRBJ2-1
D gene: -
CDR3 length: 14
V gene: TRBV7-9
clone size: -
CDR3 DNA: TGTGCCAGCAGCTCCGGGACACAGAACAATGAGCAGTTCTTC
CDR3 protein: CASSSGTQNNEQFF

J gene: TRBJ1-4
D gene: -
CDR3 length: 14
V gene: TRBV7-2
clone size: few
CDR3 DNA: TGTGCCAGCAGCCCTCACGGAGTAAGTGAAAAACTGTTTTTT
CDR3 protein: CASSPHGVSEKLFF

J gene: TRBJ2-5
D gene: TRBD2
CDR3 length: 16
V gene: TRBV11-2
clone size: few
CDR3 DNA: TGTGCCAGCAGCTTAGGACTAGCGGGGGGTCGGGAGACCCAGTACTTC
CDR3 protein: CASSLGLAGGRETQYF

J gene: TRBJ2-7
D gene: -
CDR3 length: 14
V gene: TRBV9
clone size: -
CDR3 DNA: TGTGCCAGCAGCGGAAAAGGAAATCTCTACGAGCAGTACTTC
CDR3 protein: CASSGKGNLYEQYF

J gene: TRBJ2-1
D gene: -
CDR3 length: 12
V gene: TRBV12-3/TRBV12-4
clone size: many
CDR3 DNA: TGTGCCAGCTCTCACTCCCTGGGAGAGCAGTTCTTC
CDR3 protein: CASSHSLGEQFF

J gene: TRBJ1-2
D gene: -
CDR3 length: 14
V gene: TRBV25-1
clone size: few
CDR3 DNA: TGTGCCAGCGGGGACATCTTCTCGGGTGGTGGCTACACCTTC
CDR3 protein: CASGDIFSGGGYTF

J gene: TRBJ1-4
D gene: -
CDR3 length: 12
V gene: TRBV12-3/TRBV12-4
clone size: -
CDR3 DNA: TGTGCCAGCAGTCCGGACCTCGGAAAACTGTTTTTT
CDR3 protein: CASSPDLGKLFF

J gene: TRBJ2-7
D gene: TRBD2
CDR3 length: 14
V gene: TRBV3-1
clone size: few
CDR3 DNA: TGTGCCAGCAGCCATGGACTAGCGGCCTACGAGCAGTACTTC
CDR3 protein: CASSHGLAAYEQYF